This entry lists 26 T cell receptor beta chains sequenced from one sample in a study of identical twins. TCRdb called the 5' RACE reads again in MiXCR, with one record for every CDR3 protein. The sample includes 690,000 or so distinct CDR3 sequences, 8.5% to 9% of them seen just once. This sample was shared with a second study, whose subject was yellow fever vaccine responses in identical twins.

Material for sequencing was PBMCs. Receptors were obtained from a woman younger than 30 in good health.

The CDR3, as DNA: TGTGCCAGCAGGTCCGGACGGTCCTATGGCTACACCTTC. The encoded protein is CASRSGRSYGYTF. The chain has TRBV12-3 or TRBV12-4 and TRBJ1-2, with no clear D. The CDR3 extends over 13 amino acids. With 6 bases removed from V and 4 bases from J, the gap between germline ends came to 12 bases.

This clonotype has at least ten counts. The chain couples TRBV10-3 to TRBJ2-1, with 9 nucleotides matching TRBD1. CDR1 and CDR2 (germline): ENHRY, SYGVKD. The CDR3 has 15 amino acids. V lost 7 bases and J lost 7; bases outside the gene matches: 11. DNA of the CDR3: TGTGCCATCAATTTCCGGGACAGGGAGGGAAATGAGCAGTTCTTC. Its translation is CAINFRDREGNEQFF.

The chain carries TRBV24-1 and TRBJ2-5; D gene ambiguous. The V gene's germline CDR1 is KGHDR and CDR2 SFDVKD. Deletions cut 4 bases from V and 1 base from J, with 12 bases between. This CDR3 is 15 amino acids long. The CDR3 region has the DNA TGTGCCACCAGTGACTCCAGAACACTCCAAGAGACCCAGTACTTC. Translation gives CATSDSRTLQETQYF.

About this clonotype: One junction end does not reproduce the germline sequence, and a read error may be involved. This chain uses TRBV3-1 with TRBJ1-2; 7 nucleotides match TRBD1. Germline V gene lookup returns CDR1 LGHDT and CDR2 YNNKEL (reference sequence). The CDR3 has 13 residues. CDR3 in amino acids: CASRQGTADGYTF. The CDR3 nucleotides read TGTGCCAGCAGGCAAGGGACAGCTGATGGCTACACCTTC.

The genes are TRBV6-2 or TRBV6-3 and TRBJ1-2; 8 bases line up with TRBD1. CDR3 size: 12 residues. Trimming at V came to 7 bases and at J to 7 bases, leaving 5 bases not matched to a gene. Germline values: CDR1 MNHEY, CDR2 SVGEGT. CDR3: CASTGTGGGYTF. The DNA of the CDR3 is TGTGCCAGCACCGGAACAGGGGGTGGCTACACCTTC.

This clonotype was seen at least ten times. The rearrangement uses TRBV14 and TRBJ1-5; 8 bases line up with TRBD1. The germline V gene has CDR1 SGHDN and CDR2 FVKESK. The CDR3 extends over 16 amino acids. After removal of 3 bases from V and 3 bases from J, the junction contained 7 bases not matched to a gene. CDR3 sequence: CASSQSGTGFNQPQHF. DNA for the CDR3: TGTGCCAGCAGCCAGTCCGGGACAGGATTCAATCAGCCCCAGCATTTT.

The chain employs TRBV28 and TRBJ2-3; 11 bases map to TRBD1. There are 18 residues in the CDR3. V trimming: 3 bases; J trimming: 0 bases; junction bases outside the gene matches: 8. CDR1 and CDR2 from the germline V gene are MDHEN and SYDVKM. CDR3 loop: CASSLVGQGVASTDTQYF. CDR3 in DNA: TGTGCCAGCAGTTTGGTGGGACAGGGGGTTGCAAGCACAGATACGCAGTATTTT.

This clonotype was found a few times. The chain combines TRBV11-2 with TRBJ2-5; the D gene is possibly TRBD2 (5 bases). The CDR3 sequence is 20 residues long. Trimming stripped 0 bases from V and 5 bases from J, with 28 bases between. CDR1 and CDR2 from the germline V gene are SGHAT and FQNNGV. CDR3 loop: CASSLDWLASSTSCLETQYF. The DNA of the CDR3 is TGTGCCAGCAGCTTAGATTGGTTGGCTAGCAGTACCTCGTGTCTGGAGACCCAGTACTTC.

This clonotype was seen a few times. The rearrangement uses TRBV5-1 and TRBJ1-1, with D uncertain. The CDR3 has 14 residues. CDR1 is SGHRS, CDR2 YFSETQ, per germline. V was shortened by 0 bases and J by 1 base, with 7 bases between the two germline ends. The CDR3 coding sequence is TGCGCCAGCAGCTTGGAACCCAGGAACACTGAAGCTTTCTTT. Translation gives CASSLEPRNTEAFF.

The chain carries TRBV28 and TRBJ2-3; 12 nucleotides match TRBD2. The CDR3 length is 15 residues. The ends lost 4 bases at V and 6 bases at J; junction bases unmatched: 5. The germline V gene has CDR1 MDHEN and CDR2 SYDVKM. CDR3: CASSWTSGKGDTQYF. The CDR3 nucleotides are TGTGCCAGCAGTTGGACTAGCGGGAAGGGGGATACGCAGTATTTT. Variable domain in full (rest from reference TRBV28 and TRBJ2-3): DVKVTQSSRYLVKRTGEKVFLECVQDMDHENMFWYRQDPGLGLRLIYFSYDVKMKEKGDIPEGYSVSREKKERFSLILESASTNQTSMYLCASSWTSGKGDTQYFGPGTRLTVL.

The CDR3 DNA follows: TGTGCCAGCAGTCCCCCCAGACTAGCCAAAGAGACCCAGTACTTC. It translates to CASSPPRLAKETQYF. The V call is TRBV28, the J call TRBJ2-5, with 7 bases identical to TRBD2. Unmatched junction bases numbered 9, after V lost 5 bases and J lost 3 bases. Germline V gene data show CDR1 as MDHEN and CDR2 as SYDVKM. The CDR3 contains 15 residues.

CDR3 nucleotide sequence: TGTGCCAGCAGCTTAAATCAAAGGGACACCTCCTACGAGCAGTACTTC. Protein sequence: CASSLNQRDTSYEQYF. The rearrangement uses TRBV7-8 and TRBJ2-7; D may be TRBD1 (6 bases). The CDR3 extends over 16 amino acids. The germline V gene has CDR1 SGHVS and CDR2 FQNEAQ. With 2 bases removed from V and 0 bases from J, the gap between germline ends came to 14 bases.

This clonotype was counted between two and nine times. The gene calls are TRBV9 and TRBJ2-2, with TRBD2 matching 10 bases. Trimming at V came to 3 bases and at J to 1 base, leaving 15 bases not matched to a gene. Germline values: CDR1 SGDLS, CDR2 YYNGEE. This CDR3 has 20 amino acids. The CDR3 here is CASSERIDWTSGKNTGELFF. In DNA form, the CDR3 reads TGTGCCAGCAGCGAGAGAATAGATTGGACTAGCGGCAAGAACACCGGGGAGCTGTTTTTT.

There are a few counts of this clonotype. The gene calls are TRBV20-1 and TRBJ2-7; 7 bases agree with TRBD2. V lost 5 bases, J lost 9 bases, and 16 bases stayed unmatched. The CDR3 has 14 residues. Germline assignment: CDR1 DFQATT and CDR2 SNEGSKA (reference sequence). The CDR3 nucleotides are TGCAGTGCTTCCTCCGGACTAGGAGCGACTCGGCAGTACTTC. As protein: CSASSGLGATRQYF.

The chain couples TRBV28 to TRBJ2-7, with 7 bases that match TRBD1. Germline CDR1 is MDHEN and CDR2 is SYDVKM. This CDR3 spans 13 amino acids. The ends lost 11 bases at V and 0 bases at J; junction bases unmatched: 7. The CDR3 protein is CAVRGQHSYEQYF. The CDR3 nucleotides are TGTGCCGTAAGGGGACAGCACTCCTACGAGCAGTACTTC.

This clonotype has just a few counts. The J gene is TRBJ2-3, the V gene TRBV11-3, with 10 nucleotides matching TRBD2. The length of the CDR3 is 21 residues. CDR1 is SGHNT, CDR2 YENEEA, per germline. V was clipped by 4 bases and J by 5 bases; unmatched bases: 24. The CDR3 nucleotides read TGTGCCAGCAGCTCCCCTAGGGGCCTAGCGGGGGACCCTAAATCATTAGATACGCAGTATTTT. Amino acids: CASSSPRGLAGDPKSLDTQYF.

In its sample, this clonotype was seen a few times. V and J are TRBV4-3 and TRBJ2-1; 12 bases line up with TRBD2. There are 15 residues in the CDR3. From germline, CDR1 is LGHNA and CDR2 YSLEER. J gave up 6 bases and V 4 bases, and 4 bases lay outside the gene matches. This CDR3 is CASSLLAGGINEQFF. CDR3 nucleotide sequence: TGCGCCAGCAGCCTCCTAGCGGGAGGGATCAATGAGCAGTTCTTC.

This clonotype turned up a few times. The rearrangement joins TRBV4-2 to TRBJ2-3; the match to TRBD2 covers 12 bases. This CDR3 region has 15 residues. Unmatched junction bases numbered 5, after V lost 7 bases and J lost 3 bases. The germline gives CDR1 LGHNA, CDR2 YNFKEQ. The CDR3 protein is CASKRTSGTTDTQYF. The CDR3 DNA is TGTGCCAGCAAAAGGACTAGCGGGACAACAGATACGCAGTATTTT.

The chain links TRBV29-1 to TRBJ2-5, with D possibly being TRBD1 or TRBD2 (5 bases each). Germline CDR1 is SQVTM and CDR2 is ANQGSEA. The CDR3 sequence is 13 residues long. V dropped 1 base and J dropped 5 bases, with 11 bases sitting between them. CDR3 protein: CSVEALGVETQYF. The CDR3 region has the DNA TGCAGCGTTGAAGCACTAGGGGTGGAGACCCAGTACTTC.

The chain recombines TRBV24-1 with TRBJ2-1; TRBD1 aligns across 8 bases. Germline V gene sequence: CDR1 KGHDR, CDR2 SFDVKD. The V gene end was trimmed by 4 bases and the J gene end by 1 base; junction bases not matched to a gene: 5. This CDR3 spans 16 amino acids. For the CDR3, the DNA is TGTGCCACCAGTGACCTCCGGGACAGGTCCTACAATGAGCAGTTCTTC. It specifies CATSDLRDRSYNEQFF.

The CDR3 bases are TGTGCCATCGGGGGGGGGGCCTACGAGCAGTACTTC. This encodes CAIGGGAYEQYF. The chain has TRBV10-3 and TRBJ2-7, with 7 nucleotides matching TRBD2. The junction had 3 bases not matched to a gene; V was cut back by 8 bases and J by 2 bases. This CDR3 comprises 12 residues. Germline-derived CDR1 and CDR2 are ENHRY and SYGVKD.

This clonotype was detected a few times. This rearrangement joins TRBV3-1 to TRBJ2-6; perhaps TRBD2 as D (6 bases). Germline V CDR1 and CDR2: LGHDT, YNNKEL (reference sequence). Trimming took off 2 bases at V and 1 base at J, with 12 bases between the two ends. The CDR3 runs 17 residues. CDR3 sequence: CASSQRFGGSGANVLTF. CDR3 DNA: TGTGCCAGCAGCCAAAGATTCGGGGGATCTGGGGCCAACGTCCTGACTTTC.

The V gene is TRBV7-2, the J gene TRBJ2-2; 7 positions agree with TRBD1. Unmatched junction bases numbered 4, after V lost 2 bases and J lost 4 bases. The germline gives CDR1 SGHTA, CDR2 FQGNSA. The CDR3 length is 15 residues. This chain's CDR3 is CASSLRRTGTGELFF. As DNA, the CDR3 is TGTGCCAGCAGCTTAAGGCGGACAGGCACCGGGGAGCTGTTTTTT.

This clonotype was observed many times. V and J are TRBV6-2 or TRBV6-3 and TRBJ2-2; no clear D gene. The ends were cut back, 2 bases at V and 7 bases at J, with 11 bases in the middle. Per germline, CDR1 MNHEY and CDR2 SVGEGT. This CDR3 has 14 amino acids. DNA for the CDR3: TGTGCCAGCAGTTACGATGGGGTTGTCGGGGAGCTGTTTTTT. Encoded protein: CASSYDGVVGELFF.

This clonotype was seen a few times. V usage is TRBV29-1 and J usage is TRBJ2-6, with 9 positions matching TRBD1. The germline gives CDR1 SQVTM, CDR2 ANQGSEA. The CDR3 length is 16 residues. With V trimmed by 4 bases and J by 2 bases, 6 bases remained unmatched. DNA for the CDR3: TGCAGCGTTGTAGGGACAGGGTCCGCTGGGGCCAACGTCCTGACTTTC. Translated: CSVVGTGSAGANVLTF.

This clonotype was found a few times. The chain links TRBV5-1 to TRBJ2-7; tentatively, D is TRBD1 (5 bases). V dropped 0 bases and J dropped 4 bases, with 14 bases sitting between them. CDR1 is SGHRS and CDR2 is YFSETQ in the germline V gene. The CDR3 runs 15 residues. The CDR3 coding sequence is TGCGCCAGCAGCTTGGCCGGAGTAAACAGGTACGAGCAGTACTTC. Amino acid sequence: CASSLAGVNRYEQYF. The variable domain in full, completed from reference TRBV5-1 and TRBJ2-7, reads KAGVTQTPRYLIKTRGQQVTLSCSPISGHRSVSWYQQTPGQGLQFLFEYFSETQRNKGNFPGRFSGRQFSNSRSEMNVSTLELGDSALYLCASSLAGVNRYEQYFGPGTRLTVT.